This T cell receptor (beta chain) was sequenced for a study of neoadjuvant nivolumab and ipilimumab in lung cancer. Study at large: Nivolumab 3 mg/kg was given days 1, 15 and 29, plus ipilimumab 1 mg/kg day 1 in combination.

Looked up from germline, CDR1 is GTSNPN and CDR2 is SVGIG (reference sequence). The CDR3 runs 14 residues. Trimming removed 3 bases at V and 4 bases at J, with 15 bases between. Note on this clone: Its specificity is not known.

Some clones are missing from TCRdb's copy, which holds only in-frame ones; the method was immunoSEQ multiplex PCR. The sample consists of tens of thousands of clones, more than 70% of them appearing once. Study-level points and caveats: TCR sequencing covered a small number of samples. From pretherapy to surgery, tumor richness and clonality rose with dual therapy. Blood richness before therapy tracked richness in tumors resected after neoadjuvant therapy.

The receptor's source is an adult with non-small cell lung cancer. The sequenced sample was peripheral blood, obtained before neoadjuvant nivolumab, alone or with ipilimumab. The chain carries TRBV30 and TRBJ2-5; a possible D gene is TRBD2 (7 bases). The CDR3 sequence: CAWSLGGGRETQYF. As DNA, the CDR3 is TGTGCCTGGAGCCTAGGGGGGGGGCGAGAGACCCAGTACTTC. Full variable domain (rest looked up from reference TRBV30 and TRBJ2-5): SQTIHQWPATLVQPVGSPLSLECTVEGTSNPNLYWYRQAAGRGLQLLFYSVGIGQISSEVPQNLSASRPQDRQFILSSKKLLLSDSGFYLCAWSLGGGRETQYFGPGTRLLVL.